This T cell receptor (beta chain) was captured by sequencing in a study of CD8 T cells in Susac syndrome. The authors reverse transcribed 0.5 to 1 ug RNA with random hexamers. TCRdb processed the immunoSEQ multiplex PCR reads anew with MiXCR; each CDR3 protein has one entry. The table includes around 200,000 distinct CDR3 sequences, 95% detected once. This receptor was identified in a human donor with Susac syndrome. Sequenced material: CD8+ T cells from PBMCs.

In DNA, the CDR3 is TGTGCCAGCAGCCAAGAACGGACAGTTAATTCACCCCTCCACTTT. Translation: CASSQERTVNSPLHF. This chain uses TRBV3-1 with TRBJ1-6; possible D gene TRBD1, 6 bases. The CDR3 covers 15 residues. Germline V gene data show CDR1 as LGHDT and CDR2 as YNNKEL (reference sequence). V lost 0 bases and J lost 6, with 9 bases in between.